This TCR beta chain was observed in a study of OX40 agonist ivuxolimab in advanced cancers. The protocol was immunoSEQ multiplex PCR, while the TCRdb copy is restricted to in-frame clones and leaves out a portion. The sample has 77,000 or so clones, roughly 94% seen once. This CDR3 is 14 amino acids long. CDR1 and CDR2 (germline): MNHEY, SMNVEV (reference sequence). The ends were cut back, 10 bases at V and 7 bases at J, with 23 bases in the middle. Specimen: CD4+ or CD8+ T cells sorted from blood, collected in a trial of the OX40 agonist ivuxolimab. The TCR originated in an adult with an advanced solid tumor such as melanoma, head and neck, liver or kidney cancer. This sequence joins TRBV27 and TRBJ2-7; D may be TRBD1 (7 bases). The CDR3 coding sequence is TGTGCCATAGGGGGCGGGACAAGGACGGGGGAGCAGTACTTC. Protein product: CAIGGGTRTGEQYF.